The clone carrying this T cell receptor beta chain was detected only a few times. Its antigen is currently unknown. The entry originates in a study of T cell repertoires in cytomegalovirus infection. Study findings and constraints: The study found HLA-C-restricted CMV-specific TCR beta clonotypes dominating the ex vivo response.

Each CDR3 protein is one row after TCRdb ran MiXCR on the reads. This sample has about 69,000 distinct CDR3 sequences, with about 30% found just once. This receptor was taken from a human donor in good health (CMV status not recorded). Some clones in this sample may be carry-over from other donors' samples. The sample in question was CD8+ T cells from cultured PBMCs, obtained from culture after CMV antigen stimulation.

CDR3 bases: TGTGCCAGTAGTATATCGGGGACAGGGGGGGGTTCTGGGGCCAACGTCCTGACTTTC. Protein: CASSISGTGGGSGANVLTF. The chain carries TRBV19 and TRBJ2-6, with TRBD1 matching 11 bases. V lost 2 bases to trimming and J lost 1 base; unmatched junction nucleotides: 7. Germline V CDR1 and CDR2: LNHDA, SQIVND (reference sequence). CDR3 length: 19 amino acids.